The TCR beta chain described here comes from a study of blood T cell repertoires in COVID-19 (dated by TCRdb to about 2020). Regarding the research as a whole: The collaborator samples originated in the United States, Italy and Spain and spanned the acute and convalescent phases of COVID-19. The material from the prospective study consisted of cDNA or gDNA derived from T cells, B-cell-depleted T cells, or PBMCs. The dataset comprised deeply sampled blood TCRbeta repertoires from subjects exposed to, actively infected with, or recovered from COVID-19. The repertoires were released in a freely available public database meant as a resource for research on the immune response to SARS-CoV-2. The samples were drawn from the first 160 participants of the ongoing ImmuneRACE study and from 950 to 1,500 subjects provided by 6 global collaborators. The sample metadata nearly always contained a de-identified subject ID, COVID-19 status, age in years and sex. Where HLA class I and class II types were available, the types were taken from metadata supplied by the sample provider, not from assay-based typing.

TCRbeta CDR3 regions were amplified from genomic DNA using the immunoSEQ Assay, a bias-controlled multiplex PCR. As for the original processing: Within the assay, amplification of reference gene primers was used to estimate how many nucleated cells each sample contained. To quantify the absolute abundance of each unique TCRbeta CDR3 rearrangement, sequence reads were collapsed and filtered. Productive Simpson clonality was computed per sample as the square root of Simpson's diversity index over productive rearrangements. This is the immuneACCESS table as TCRdb keeps it, with only in-frame sequences that have V and J called. A part of the clones is gone; compared with another copy, unresolved V genes explain less than half, and the rest is unexplained. V and J calls and clone size are given by that table; D and trimming were obtained from the DNA. Across this sample there are about 300,000 clones, with around 89% seen only once. 5.5% to 8% of the sample is in the top ten clones.

The V end loses 3 bases and the J end loses 3 bases, and a stretch of 8 bases separates them. Looking up the germline V gene yields CDR1 KGHSH and CDR2 LQKENI. Reading from cysteine to phenylalanine, the CDR3 counts 13 amino acids. The CDR3 DNA has 39 bases and is translated from base 1. What the study reported, not specific to this receptor: Clinical and demographic metadata were provided uncurated, with the amount varying by source and participant.

On this clone: Its antigen is not yet known. No per-base quality is available; no much larger clone lies one base away.

A second Seattle source provided samples from volunteer blood donors who had recovered from COVID-19. Collaborating institutions collected whole blood in K2EDTA tubes following their own protocols. For TCRbeta analysis, collaborators shipped samples as frozen whole blood, isolated PBMCs, or DNA extracted from either of those sample types. The sequence was collected from a woman aged 30 to 39 who had recovered from COVID-19. In this chain, TRBV18 is recombined with TRBJ2-5; a tentative D call is TRBD1 (6 bases match). Sequences were obtained from peripheral blood. The CDR3 corresponds to CASSPSGEETQYF. The DNA sequence is given as TGTGCCAGCTCACCTTCAGGGGAAGAGACCCAGTACTTC.